Sequencing of this T cell receptor beta chain was carried out in a study of blood T cells in healthy people across ages. There are 16 residues in the CDR3. The V and J ends lost 0 bases and 7 bases respectively, with 18 bases between them. Germline V gene data show CDR1 as MGHRA and CDR2 as YSYEKL. The use of a sample-barcoded 5' primer and a J-beta primer mix characterized a second PCR of roughly 7 to 11 cycles. Each sample yielded at least 2.5 million CDR3-containing paired-end reads. TCRdb reanalysed the 5' RACE reads using MiXCR and keeps one entry per CDR3 protein. The sample yields about 840,000 distinct CDR3 sequences, 25% to 35% seen once. This clonotype was detected a few times. Its antigen is as yet unknown. Broader study findings: Leaving the PBMCs unsorted stopped any conclusive comparison of naive versus antigen-experienced cells.

The same data also contributed to another study, on T cells of mothers and their children.

This rearrangement joins TRBV4-1 to TRBJ1-2, with D tentatively TRBD1 (5 bases). The source is a woman between 40 and 55 years old in good health. The sample comprised blood. The CDR3 region has the DNA TGCGCCAGCAGCCAAGAGGGGCGGGTAAGCGGGATTGGCTACACCTTC. This gives the protein CASSQEGRVSGIGYTF.